This T cell receptor beta chain was recorded in a study of vaccination effects on CD4 cells after COVID-19. With about ten days of culture completed, CD4+ T cells were isolated. Vaccinated recipients, who were negative for nucleocapsid antibodies, had no history of SARS-CoV-2 infection. Cultures had half their medium replaced with IL-2 medium on days 3 and 7. This clone showed up just a few times. Its antigen remains unknown. The method was immunoSEQ multiplex PCR; TCRdb's version includes in-frame clones alone and lacks a portion of them. Among tens of thousands of clones listed, around 67% were seen once. Regarding the study as a whole: Relatively few convalescent patients took part in the study, which had no early post-infection timepoints.

V lost 2 bases, J lost 5 bases, and 9 bases lay in between. CDR3 length: 13 residues. In germline, CDR1 is WSHSY, CDR2 SAAADI. The chain recombines TRBV10-2 with TRBJ2-5; D remains unclear. The source is a human donor who received a COVID-19 vaccine. The specimen comprised CD4+ T cells from PBMCs cultured without peptide, sampled before COVID-19 vaccination. The CDR3 here is CASSEVARETQYF. DNA for the CDR3: TGCGCCAGCAGTGAGGTGGCTCGCGAGACCCAGTACTTC.